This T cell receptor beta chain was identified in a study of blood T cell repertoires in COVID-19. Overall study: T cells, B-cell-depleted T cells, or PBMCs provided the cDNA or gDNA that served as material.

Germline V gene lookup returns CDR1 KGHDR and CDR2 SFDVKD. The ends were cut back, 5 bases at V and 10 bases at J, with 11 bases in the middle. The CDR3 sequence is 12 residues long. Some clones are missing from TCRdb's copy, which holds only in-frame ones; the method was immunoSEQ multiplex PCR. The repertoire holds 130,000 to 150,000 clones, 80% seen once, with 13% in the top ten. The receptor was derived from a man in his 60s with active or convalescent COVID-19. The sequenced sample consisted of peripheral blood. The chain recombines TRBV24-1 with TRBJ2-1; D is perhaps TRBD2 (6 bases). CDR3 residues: CATSGGEGEQFF. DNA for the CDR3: TGTGCCACCAGTGGGGGGGAAGGGGAGCAGTTCTTC.